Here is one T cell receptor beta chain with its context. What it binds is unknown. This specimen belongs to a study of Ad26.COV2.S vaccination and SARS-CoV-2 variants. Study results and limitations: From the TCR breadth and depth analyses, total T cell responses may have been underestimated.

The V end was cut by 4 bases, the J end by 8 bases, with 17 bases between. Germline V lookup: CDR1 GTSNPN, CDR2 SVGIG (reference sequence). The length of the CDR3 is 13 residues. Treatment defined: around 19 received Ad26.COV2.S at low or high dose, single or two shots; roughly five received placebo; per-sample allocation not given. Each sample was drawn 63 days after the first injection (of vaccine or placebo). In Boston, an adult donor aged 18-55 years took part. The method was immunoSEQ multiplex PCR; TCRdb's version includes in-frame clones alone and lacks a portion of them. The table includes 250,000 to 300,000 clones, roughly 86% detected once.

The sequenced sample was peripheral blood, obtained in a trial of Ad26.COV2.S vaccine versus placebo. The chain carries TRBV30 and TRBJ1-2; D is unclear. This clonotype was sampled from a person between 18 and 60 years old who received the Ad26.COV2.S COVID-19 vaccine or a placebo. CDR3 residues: CAWTAGPAGGYTF. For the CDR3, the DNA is TGTGCCTGGACCGCCGGACCAGCCGGGGGCTACACCTTC.